This TCR beta chain was identified in a study of T cell responses to AZD1222 COVID-19 vaccine. Sequenced by immunoSEQ multiplex PCR; TCRdb stores in-frame clones only, minus some. The profile shows about 130,000 clones, about 85% of them singletons. Germline V gene sequence: CDR1 MDHEN, CDR2 SYDVKM. The CDR3 is 16 residues long. Trimming cost V 6 bases and J 2 bases, with 18 bases left between them. On this clone itself: Its antigen is unidentified.

Findings of the study overall: An increase in Spike-specific TCR breadth and depth was observed after two AZD1222 doses. Clonal diversity was possibly underestimated, and the donors were mostly white British, with more females.

The chain has TRBV28 and TRBJ2-3, with a possible D match to TRBD1 (6 bases). The sequencing used peripheral blood, collected on day 0 of AZD1222 vaccination. The sequence was obtained from an adult in good health. This chain's CDR3 is CASRPLLTGSTDTQYF. CDR3 coding DNA: TGTGCCAGCAGACCCCTTCTGACAGGTTCCACAGATACGCAGTATTTT.